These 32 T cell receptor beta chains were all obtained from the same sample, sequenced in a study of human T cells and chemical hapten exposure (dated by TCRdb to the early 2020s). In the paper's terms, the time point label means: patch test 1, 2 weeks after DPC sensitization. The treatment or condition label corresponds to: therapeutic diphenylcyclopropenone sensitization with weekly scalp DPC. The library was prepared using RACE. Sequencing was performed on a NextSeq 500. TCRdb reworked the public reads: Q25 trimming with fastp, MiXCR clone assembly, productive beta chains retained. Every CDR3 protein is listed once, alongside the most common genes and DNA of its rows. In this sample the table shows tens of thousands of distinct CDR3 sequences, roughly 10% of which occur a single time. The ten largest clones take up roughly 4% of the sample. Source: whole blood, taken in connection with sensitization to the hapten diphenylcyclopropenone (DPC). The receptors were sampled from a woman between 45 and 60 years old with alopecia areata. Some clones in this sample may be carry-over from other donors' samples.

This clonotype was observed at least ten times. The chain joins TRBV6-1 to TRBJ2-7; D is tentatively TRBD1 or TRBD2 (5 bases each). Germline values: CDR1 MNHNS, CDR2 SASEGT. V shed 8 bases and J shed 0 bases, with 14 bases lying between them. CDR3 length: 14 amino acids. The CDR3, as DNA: TGTGCCAGCGGGCTGGGGGTTAGCTCCTACGAGCAGTACTTC. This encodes CASGLGVSSYEQYF.

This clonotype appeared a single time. The CDR3 loop is CASSFEGLRSYEQYF. The CDR3 region has the DNA TGTGCCAGCAGTTTTGAGGGGTTACGCTCCTACGAGCAGTACTTC. The rearrangement joins TRBV28 to TRBJ2-7, with D perhaps assigned TRBD1 or TRBD2 (5 bases each). In germline, CDR1 is MDHEN, CDR2 SYDVKM. The CDR3 runs to 15 residues. V lost 3 bases, J lost 0 bases, and 12 bases lay in between.

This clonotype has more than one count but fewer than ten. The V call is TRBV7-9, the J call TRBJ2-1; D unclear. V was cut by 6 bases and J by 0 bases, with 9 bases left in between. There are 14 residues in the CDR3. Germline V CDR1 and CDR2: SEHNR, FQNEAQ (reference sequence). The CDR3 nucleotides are TGTGCCAGCAGGATGTCTAGCTCCTACAATGAGCAGTTCTTC. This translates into CASRMSSSYNEQFF.

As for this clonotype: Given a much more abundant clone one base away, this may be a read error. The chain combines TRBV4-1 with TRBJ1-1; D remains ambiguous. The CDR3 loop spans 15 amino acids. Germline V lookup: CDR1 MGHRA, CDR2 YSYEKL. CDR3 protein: CASSLERTLNTEPFF. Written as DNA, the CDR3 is TGCGCCAGCAGCCTCGAACGGACTTTAAACACTGAACCTTTCTTT.

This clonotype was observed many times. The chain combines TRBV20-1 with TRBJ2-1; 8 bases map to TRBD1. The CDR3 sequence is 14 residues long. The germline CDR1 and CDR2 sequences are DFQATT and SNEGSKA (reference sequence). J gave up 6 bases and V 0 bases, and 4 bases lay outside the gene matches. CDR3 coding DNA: TGCAGTGCTAGAGATGGGACAGGCCGCAATGAGCAGTTCTTC. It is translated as CSARDGTGRNEQFF.

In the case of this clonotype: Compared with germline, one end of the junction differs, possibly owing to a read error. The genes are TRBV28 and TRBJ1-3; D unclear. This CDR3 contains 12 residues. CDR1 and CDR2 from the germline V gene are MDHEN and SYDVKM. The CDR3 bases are TGTGTCAGCAGGCCGACTGGAAACACCATATATTTT. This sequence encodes CVSRPTGNTIYF.

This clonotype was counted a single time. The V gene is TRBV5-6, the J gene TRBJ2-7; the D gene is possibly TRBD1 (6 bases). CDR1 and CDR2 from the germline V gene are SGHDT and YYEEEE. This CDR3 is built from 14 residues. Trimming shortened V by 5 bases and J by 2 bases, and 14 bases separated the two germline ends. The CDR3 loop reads CASRSRGQPYEQYF. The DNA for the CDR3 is TGTGCCAGCAGGTCCCGCGGACAGCCCTACGAGCAGTACTTC.

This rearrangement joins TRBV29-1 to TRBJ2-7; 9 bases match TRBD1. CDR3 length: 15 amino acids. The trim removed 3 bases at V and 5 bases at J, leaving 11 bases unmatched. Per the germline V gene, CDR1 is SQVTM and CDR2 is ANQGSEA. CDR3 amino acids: CSVEWAGTGNNEQYF. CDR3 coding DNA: TGCAGCGTTGAGTGGGCCGGGACAGGGAATAACGAGCAGTACTTC.

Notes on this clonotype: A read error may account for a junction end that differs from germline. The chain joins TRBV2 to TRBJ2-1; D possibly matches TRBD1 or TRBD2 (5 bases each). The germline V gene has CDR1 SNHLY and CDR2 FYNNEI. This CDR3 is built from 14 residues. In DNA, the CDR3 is TGTGCCAGCAAGGTAGGGGAGTACTACAAAGAGCAGTTCTTC. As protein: CASKVGEYYKEQFF.

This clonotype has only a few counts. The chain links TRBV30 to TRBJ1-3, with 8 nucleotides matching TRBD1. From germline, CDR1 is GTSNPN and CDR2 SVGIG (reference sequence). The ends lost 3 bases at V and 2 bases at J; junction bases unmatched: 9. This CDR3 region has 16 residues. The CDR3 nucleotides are TGTGCCTGGAGAGAAGTGCAGGGGGCGCCTGGAAACACCATATATTTT. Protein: CAWREVQGAPGNTIYF.

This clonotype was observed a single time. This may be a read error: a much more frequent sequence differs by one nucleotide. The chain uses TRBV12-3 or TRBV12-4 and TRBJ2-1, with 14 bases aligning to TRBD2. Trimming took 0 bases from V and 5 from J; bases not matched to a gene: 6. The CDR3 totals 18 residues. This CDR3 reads CASSLAHQTSGRDNEQFF. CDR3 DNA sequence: TGTGCCAGCAGTTTAGCGCACCAGACTAGCGGGAGGGACAATGAGCAGTTCTTC.

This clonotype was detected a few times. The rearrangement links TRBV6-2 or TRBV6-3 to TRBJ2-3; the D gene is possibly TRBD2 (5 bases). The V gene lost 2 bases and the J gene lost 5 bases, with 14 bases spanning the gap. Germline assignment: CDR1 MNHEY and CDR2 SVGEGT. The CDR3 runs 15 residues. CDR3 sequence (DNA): TGTGCCAGCAGTTACGCGGCACGGGGTTTAGATACGCAGTATTTT. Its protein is CASSYAARGLDTQYF.

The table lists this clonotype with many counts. The CDR3 coding sequence is TGTGCCTGGAGTGTATCAGAGAACACTGAAGCTTTCTTT. Translation: CAWSVSENTEAFF. V gene TRBV30 combines with J gene TRBJ1-1; no clear D gene. This CDR3 contains 13 residues. The V end lost 0 bases, the J end lost 1 base, and 6 bases lay between the germline ends. Germline CDR1 and CDR2: GTSNPN and SVGIG (reference sequence). Full variable domain (rest looked up from reference TRBV30 and TRBJ1-1): SQTIHQWPATLVQPVGSPLSLECTVEGTSNPNLYWYRQAAGRGLQLLFYSVGIGQISSEVPQNLSASRPQDRQFILSSKKLLLSDSGFYLCAWSVSENTEAFFGQGTRLTVV.

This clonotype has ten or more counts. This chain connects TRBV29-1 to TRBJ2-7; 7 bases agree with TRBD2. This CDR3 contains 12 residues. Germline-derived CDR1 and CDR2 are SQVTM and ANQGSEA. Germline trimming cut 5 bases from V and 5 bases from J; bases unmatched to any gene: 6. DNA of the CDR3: TGCAGCGTTCAGCGGGATCGTCACGAGCAGTACTTC. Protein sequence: CSVQRDRHEQYF.

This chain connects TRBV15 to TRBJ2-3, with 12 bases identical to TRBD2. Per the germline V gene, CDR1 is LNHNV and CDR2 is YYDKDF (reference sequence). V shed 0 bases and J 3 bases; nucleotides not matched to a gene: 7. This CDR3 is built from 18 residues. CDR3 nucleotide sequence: TGTGCCACCAGCAGAGATAGGGCGACTAGCGGGAGAACAGATACGCAGTATTTT. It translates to CATSRDRATSGRTDTQYF.

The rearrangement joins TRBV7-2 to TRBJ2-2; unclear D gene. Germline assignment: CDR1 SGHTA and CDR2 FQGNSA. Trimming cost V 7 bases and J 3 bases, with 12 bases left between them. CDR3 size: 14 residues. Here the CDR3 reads CASTPVRDTGELFF. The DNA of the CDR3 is TGTGCCAGCACCCCGGTTAGGGACACCGGGGAGCTGTTTTTT.

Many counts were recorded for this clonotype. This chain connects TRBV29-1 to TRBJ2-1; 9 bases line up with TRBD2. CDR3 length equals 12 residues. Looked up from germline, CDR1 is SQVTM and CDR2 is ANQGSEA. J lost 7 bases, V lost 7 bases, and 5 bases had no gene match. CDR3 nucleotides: TGCAGCGGCAAGAGCGGGGGGAATGAGCAGTTCTTC. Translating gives CSGKSGGNEQFF.

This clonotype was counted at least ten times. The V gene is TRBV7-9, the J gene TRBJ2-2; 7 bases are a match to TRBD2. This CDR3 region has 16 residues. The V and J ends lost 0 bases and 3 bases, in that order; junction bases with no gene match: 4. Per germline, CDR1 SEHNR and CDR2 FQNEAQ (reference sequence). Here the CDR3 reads CASSLAAGFYTGELFF. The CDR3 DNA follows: TGTGCCAGCAGCTTAGCAGCGGGATTTTACACCGGGGAGCTGTTTTTT.

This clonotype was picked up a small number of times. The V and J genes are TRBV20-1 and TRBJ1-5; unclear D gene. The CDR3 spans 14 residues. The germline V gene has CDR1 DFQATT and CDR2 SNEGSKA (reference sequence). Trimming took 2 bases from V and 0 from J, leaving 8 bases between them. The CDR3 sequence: CSARSGNSNQPQHF. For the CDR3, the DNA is TGCAGTGCTAGATCAGGAAATAGCAATCAGCCCCAGCATTTT.

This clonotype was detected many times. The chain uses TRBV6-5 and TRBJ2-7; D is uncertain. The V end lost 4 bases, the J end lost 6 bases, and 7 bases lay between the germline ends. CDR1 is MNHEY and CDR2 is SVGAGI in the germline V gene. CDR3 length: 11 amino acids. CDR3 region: CASSWMGEQYF. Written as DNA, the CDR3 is TGTGCCAGCAGTTGGATGGGCGAGCAGTACTTC.

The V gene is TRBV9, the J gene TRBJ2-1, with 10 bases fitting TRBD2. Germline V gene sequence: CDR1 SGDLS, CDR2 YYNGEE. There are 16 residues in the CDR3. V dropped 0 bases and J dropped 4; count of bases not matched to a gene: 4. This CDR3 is CASSVDPSGGYNEQFF. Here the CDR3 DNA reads TGTGCCAGCAGCGTAGATCCTAGCGGGGGTTACAATGAGCAGTTCTTC.

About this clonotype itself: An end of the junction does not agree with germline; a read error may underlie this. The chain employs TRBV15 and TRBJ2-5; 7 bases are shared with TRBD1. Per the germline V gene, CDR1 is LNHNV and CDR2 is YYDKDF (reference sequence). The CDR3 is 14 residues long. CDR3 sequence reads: CATSSRDSQGTQYF. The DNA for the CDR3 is TGTGCCACCAGCAGCAGGGACAGTCAAGGGACCCAGTACTTC.

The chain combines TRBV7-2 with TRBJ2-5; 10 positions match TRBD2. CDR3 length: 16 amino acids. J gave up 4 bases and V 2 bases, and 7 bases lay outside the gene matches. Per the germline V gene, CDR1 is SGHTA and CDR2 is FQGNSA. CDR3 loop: CASSLPLAGARETQYF. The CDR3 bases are TGTGCCAGCAGCTTACCGCTAGCGGGGGCTCGAGAGACCCAGTACTTC.

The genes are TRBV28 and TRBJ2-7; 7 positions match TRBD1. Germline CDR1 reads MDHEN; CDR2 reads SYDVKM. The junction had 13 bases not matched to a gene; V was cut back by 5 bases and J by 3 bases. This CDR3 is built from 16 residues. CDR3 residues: CASSHLGQDYIYEQYF. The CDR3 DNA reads TGTGCCAGCAGTCACCTCGGACAGGATTATATCTACGAGCAGTACTTC.

As DNA, the CDR3 is TGTGCCAGCAGCTTAGCTGGGGCGGAGACCCAGTACTTC. It translates to CASSLAGAETQYF. J is TRBJ2-5 and V is TRBV7-2; perhaps TRBD1 as D (5 bases). The germline gives CDR1 SGHTA, CDR2 FQGNSA. Trimming left V 0 bases short and J 5 bases short, with 7 bases between. This CDR3 has 13 amino acids.

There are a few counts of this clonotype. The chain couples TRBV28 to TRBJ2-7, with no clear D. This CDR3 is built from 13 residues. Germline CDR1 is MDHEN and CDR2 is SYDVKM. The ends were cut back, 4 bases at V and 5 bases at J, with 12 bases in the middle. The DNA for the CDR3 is TGTGCCAGCAGTTCCCCCGTAGTGGACGAGCAGTACTTC. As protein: CASSSPVVDEQYF.

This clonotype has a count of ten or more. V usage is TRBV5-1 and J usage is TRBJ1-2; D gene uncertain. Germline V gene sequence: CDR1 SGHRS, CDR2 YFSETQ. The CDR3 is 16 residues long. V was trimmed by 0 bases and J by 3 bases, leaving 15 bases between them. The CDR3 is CASSLGAGEVDYGYTF. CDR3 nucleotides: TGCGCCAGCAGCTTGGGGGCTGGGGAGGTCGACTATGGCTACACCTTC.

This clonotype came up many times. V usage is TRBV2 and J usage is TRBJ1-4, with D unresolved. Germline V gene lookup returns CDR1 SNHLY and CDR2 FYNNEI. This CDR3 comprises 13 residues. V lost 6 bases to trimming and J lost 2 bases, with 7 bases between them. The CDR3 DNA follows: TGTGCCAGCAGCGGGAACACTAATGAAAAACTGTTTTTT. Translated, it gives CASSGNTNEKLFF.

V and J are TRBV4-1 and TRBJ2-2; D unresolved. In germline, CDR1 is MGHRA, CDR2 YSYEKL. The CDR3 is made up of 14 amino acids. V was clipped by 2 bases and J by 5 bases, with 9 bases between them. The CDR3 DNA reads TGCGCCAGCAGCCAATGGGCCGAAACCGGGGAGCTGTTTTTT. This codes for CASSQWAETGELFF.

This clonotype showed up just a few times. The chain's CDR3 is CASSPPPGLAGGNEQFF. CDR3 sequence (DNA): TGTGCCAGCAGTCCCCCCCCCGGACTAGCAGGAGGGAATGAGCAGTTCTTC. The rearrangement links TRBV27 to TRBJ2-1; 8 nucleotides align to TRBD2. Germline assignment: CDR1 MNHEY and CDR2 SMNVEV (reference sequence). Germline trimming cut 5 bases from V and 7 bases from J; bases unmatched to any gene: 16. CDR3 size: 17 residues.

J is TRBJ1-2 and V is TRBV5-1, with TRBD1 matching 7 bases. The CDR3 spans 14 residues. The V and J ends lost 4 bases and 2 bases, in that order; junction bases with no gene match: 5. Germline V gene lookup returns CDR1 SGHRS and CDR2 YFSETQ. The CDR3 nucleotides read TGCGCCAGCAGCCCGGAGACAGGGAACTATGGCTACACCTTC. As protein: CASSPETGNYGYTF. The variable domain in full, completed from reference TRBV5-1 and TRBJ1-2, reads KAGVTQTPRYLIKTRGQQVTLSCSPISGHRSVSWYQQTPGQGLQFLFEYFSETQRNKGNFPGRFSGRQFSNSRSEMNVSTLELGDSALYLCASSPETGNYGYTFGSGTRLTVV.

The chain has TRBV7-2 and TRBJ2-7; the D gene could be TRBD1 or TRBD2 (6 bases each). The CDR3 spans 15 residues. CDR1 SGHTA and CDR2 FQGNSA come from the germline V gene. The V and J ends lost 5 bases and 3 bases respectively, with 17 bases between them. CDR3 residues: CASSTQLGGHYEQYF. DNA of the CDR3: TGTGCCAGCAGCACCCAGCTAGGGGGGCACTACGAGCAGTACTTC.